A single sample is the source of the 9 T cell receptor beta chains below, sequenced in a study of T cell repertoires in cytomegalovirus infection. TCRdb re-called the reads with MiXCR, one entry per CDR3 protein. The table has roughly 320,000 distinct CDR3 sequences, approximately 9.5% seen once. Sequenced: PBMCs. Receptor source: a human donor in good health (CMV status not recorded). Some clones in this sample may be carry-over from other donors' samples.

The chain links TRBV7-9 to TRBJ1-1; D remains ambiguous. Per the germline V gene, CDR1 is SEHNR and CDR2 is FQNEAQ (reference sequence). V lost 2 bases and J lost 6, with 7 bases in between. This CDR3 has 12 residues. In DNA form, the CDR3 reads TGTGCCAGCAGCTTATTGGCGGCTGAAGCTTTCTTT. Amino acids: CASSLLAAEAFF.

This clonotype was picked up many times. CDR3 loop: CASSRTSGRQETQYF. The CDR3 DNA reads TGTGCCAGCAGCCGTACTAGCGGGCGACAAGAGACCCAGTACTTC. This chain uses TRBV5-4 with TRBJ2-5; 9 nucleotides agree with TRBD2. The germline V gene has CDR1 SGHNT and CDR2 YYREEE (reference sequence). The CDR3 runs 15 residues. V shed 4 bases, J shed 2 bases, and the junction held 6 bases outside the gene matches.

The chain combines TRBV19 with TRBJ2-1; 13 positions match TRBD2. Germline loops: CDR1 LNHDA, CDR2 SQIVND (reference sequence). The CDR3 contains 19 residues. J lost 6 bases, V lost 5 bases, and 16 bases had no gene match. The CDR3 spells CASSFSARRTSGSRNEQFF. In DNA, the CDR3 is TGTGCCAGTAGTTTCTCTGCCCGGAGGACTAGCGGGAGTCGCAATGAGCAGTTCTTC.

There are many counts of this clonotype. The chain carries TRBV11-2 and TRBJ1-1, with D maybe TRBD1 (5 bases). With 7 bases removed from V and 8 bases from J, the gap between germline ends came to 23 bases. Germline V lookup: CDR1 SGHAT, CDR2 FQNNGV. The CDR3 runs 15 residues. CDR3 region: CASTNPSSGRREAFF. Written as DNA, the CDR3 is TGTGCCAGCACCAACCCGTCGTCAGGGCGGAGGGAAGCTTTCTTT. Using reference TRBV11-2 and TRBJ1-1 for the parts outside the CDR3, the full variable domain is EAGVAQSPRYKIIEKRQSVAFWCNPISGHATLYWYQQILGQGPKLLIQFQNNGVVDDSQLPKDRFSAERLKGVDSTLKIQPAKLEDSAVYLCASTNPSSGRREAFFGQGTRLTVV.

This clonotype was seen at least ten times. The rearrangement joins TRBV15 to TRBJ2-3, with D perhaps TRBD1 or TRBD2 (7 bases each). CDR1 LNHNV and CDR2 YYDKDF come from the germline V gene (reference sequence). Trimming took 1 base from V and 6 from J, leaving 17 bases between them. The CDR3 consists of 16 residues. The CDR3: CATSRGLAGGTDTQYF. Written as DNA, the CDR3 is TGTGCCACCAGCAGAGGACTAGCAGGGGGAACTGATACGCAGTATTTT.

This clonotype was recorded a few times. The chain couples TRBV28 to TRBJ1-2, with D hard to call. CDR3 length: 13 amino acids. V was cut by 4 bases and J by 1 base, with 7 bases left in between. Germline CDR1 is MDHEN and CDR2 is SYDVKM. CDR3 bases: TGTGCCAGCAGTTCGTACAGTAACTATGGCTACACCTTC. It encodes CASSSYSNYGYTF.

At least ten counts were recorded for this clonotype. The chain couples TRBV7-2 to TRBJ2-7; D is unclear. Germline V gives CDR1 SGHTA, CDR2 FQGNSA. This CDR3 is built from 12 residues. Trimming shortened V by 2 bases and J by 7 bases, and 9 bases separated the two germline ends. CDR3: CASSLILLEQYF. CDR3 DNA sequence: TGTGCCAGCAGCTTAATCTTGCTGGAGCAGTACTTC.

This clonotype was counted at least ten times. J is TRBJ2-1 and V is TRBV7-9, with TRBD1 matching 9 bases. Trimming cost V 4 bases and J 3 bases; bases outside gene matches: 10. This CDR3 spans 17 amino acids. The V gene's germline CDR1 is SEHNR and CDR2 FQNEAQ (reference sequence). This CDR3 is CASSSLTPTGGYNEQFF. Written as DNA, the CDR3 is TGTGCCAGCAGCTCCCTAACGCCGACAGGGGGCTACAATGAGCAGTTCTTC.

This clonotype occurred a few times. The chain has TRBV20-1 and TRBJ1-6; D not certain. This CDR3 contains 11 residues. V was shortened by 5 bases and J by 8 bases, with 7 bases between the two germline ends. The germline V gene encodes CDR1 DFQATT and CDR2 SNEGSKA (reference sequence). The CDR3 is CSAPADSPLHF. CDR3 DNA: TGCAGTGCTCCGGCGGATTCACCCCTCCACTTT.